The entry that follows covers one T cell receptor beta chain sequence. What it binds is not known. The entry originates in a study of response to subunit inactivated influenza vaccine. The study's findings and limits: That few new T cells are recruited by each seasonal influenza vaccination was the authors' suggestion.

The CDR3 has 15 residues. CDR1 SGHDT and CDR2 YYEEEE come from the germline V gene. V shed 1 base, J shed 5 bases, and the junction held 4 bases outside the gene matches. A single record per CDR3 protein comes from TCRdb applying MiXCR to the RT-PCR reads. The sample includes 500,000 to 550,000 distinct CDR3 sequences, roughly 7.6% seen only once; the top ten take around 13%. The chain is built from TRBV5-6 and TRBJ2-1; 9 positions agree with TRBD2. This material consisted of PBMCs from blood, taken around 25 months after vaccination. The source is a man between 50 and 75 years old who received an inactivated influenza vaccine. The DNA of the CDR3 is TGTGCCAGCAGCTTGCTAAGCGGGGGGCACAATGAGCAGTTCTTC. It specifies CASSLLSGGHNEQFF.